The source of this TCR beta chain is a study of vaccination effects on CD4 cells after COVID-19 (dated by TCRdb to 2021 to 2024). For context, the study as a whole: In the ViraFEST assay, PBMC were stimulated with viral peptide pools, and antigen-specific CD4+ T cell clonotypes were then identified by expansion using TCR sequencing. Each participant received two doses of an mRNA SARS-CoV-2 vaccine, either BNT162b2 or mRNA-1273. Each well held fewer than 2.5 million PBMC cultured in IMDM containing approximately 5% human AB serum, 10 IU/ml IL-2 and gentamicin, along with 10 ug/ml peptides. The study compared SARS-CoV-2 spike-specific CD4+ TCR repertoires before and after mRNA vaccination in COVID-19 convalescent patients and infection-naive vaccine recipients. The full study included ten to eleven COVID-19 convalescent patients and a few SARS-CoV-2-naive healthy vaccine recipients. Cultures from other donors in the study were sequenced using the Oncomine TCR Beta short-read assay on an Illumina iSeq 100.

In this sample, this clone turned up once. The antigen it recognizes is unknown. Per-base qualities were not stored, and no clone one base away is much larger. The protocol used for the library was the immunoSEQ multiplex PCR assay. DNA from the CD4+ T cells that had been cultured and isolated underwent TCR beta CDR3 sequencing. On the authors' methods: Non-productive TCR sequences were discarded, and reads were trimmed to the CDR3 region, with only CDR3s of 7 or more amino acids retained. Antigen-specific clonotypes were identified with the MANAFEST web app by comparing expansion in peptide wells against reference cultures. To count as positive, a clone had to show expansion at FDR<0.05 compared with the reference and with all other wells, an odds ratio above 5, and a frequency above 0.1% in two replicate wells. A clonotype was called cross-reactive if it was significantly expanded both in SARS-CoV-2 spike wells and in at least one common cold coronavirus spike condition. CDR3 similarity was assessed by Levenshtein distance with the stringdist R package, and unrooted trees were built with ape in R 3.6.1. TCRdb holds this immuneACCESS table with in-frame rearrangements only. Some clones are missing; in checked studies, unresolved V genes explain under half, and the rest has no known cause. Clonal size and the V and J genes are those of that table, whereas D and trimming came from the DNA. A total of about 74,000 clones appear in this sample, around 77% of them only once. In total, the top ten clones hold over 2% of the sample.

The paper as a whole reports these results and caveats: Both infection-induced and vaccine-induced clones contracted markedly at late post-vaccination timepoints, which is consistent with waning T cell responses. The study was limited by a small number of convalescent patients and lacked early post-infection timepoints. Among healthy vaccine recipients, nearly all vaccine-induced clones were SARS-CoV-2 mono-reactive, and only 1 of 255 was cross-reactive with common cold coronaviruses.

From the cysteine up to the phenylalanine, the CDR3 has a length of 13 residues. Kept here is only the CDR3 DNA, which spans 39 bases and is read in frame from base 1. The CDR1 and CDR2 encoded by the germline V gene are MRHNA and SNTAGT. Trimming takes 3 bases from V and 4 bases from J, and the germline ends sit 9 bases apart. After 10 days of culture, CD4+ T cells were isolated with the EasySep CD4+ T cell isolation kit. None of the healthy vaccine recipients had a prior SARS-CoV-2 infection, which was confirmed by nucleocapsid antibody tests that came back negative both before and after vaccination. On days 3 and 7, half of the culture medium was replaced with fresh IL-2-containing medium. Unless noted otherwise, every peptide stimulation condition was grown in triplicate wells. PBMC were separated from whole blood using Ficoll-Paque Plus gradient centrifugation and were then either cryopreserved at -140C or used fresh. The QIAamp micro DNA kit was used to extract genomic DNA from the cultured CD4+ T cells.

This sequence originates from a human donor who received a COVID-19 vaccine. Recombination linked TRBV6-4 to TRBJ1-1; the D gene is unclear. Specimen: CD4+ T cells from PBMCs cultured without peptide, collected before COVID-19 vaccination. The DNA is TGTGCCAGCAGTGATACGGGAAGCACTGAAGCTTTCTTT. Its protein product is CASSDTGSTEAFF.